What follows are 30 T cell receptor beta chains derived from one specimen sequenced in a study of tumor and adjacent non-tumor tissue in lung cancer. This sample's RNA came from whole unsorted tissue. More than 3 cm separated this lung sample from the edge of the tumor. The library came from three nested PCR rounds adapted from ARM-PCR protocols. A single record per CDR3 protein comes from TCRdb applying MiXCR to the multiplex PCR reads. The sample contains some 100,000 distinct CDR3 sequences, 60% to 80% of which appear only once. Source material: distant non-tumor lung tissue. Receptors originate from a young man with non-small cell lung cancer.

In this sample, this clonotype turned up many times. The chain combines TRBV7-8 with TRBJ2-1; D is possibly TRBD2 (6 bases). CDR3 length: 16 residues. Germline V gene data show CDR1 as SGHVS and CDR2 as FQNEAQ. Trimming took off 2 bases at V and 0 bases at J, with 11 bases between the two ends. The CDR3, as DNA: TGTGCCAGCAGCTTAATCGCGGGGAGCTCCTACAATGAGCAGTTCTTC. Translating it yields CASSLIAGSSYNEQFF.

Comments on this clonotype: One junction end does not reproduce the germline sequence, and a read error may be involved. V is TRBV20-1 and J is TRBJ2-7; D unclear. Germline CDR1 DFQATT, CDR2 SNEGSKA (reference sequence). The CDR3 is 14 residues long. The DNA for the CDR3 is TGCAGTGCTAGCGGCATGCTGGATACCTACGAACAGTACTTC. Translation gives CSASGMLDTYEQYF.

In the case of this clonotype: The junction and the germline gene differ at one end; a read error may be behind it. This rearrangement joins TRBV6-1 to TRBJ1-4; D gene ambiguous. The CDR3 has 14 residues. The germline CDR1 and CDR2 sequences are MNHNS and SASEGT. DNA of the CDR3: TGTGTCAGCGCTGGTGGCGCGACTAATGAAAAACTGTTTTTT. It codes for CVSAGGATNEKLFF.

Note on this clonotype: A much larger clonotype is one base distant, so this may be a read error. The chain has TRBV20-1 and TRBJ1-3; D gene unclear. V shed 2 bases and J shed 3 bases, with 11 bases lying between them. Germline loops: CDR1 DFQATT, CDR2 SNEGSKA (reference sequence). The CDR3 is made up of 14 amino acids. CDR3 bases: TGCAGTGCTAGAAGACCGTCCTTTGGAAACACCATATATTTT. It yields the protein CSARRPSFGNTIYF.

This chain joins TRBV4-2 and TRBJ2-7, with D perhaps given as TRBD1 or TRBD2 (5 bases each). The CDR3 runs 18 residues. The V and J ends lost 2 bases and 0 bases respectively, with 20 bases between them. Germline loops: CDR1 LGHNA, CDR2 YNFKEQ. The DNA for the CDR3 is TGTGCCAGCAGCCAATATATGGGTCGAGGGGCTATCTCCTACGAGCAGTACTTC. Translating it yields CASSQYMGRGAISYEQYF.

This clonotype is judged medium-sized. J is TRBJ2-7 and V is TRBV12-3 or TRBV12-4; D not certain. The CDR3 covers 12 residues. V was clipped by 5 bases and J by 6 bases, with 11 bases between them. The CDR3 DNA follows: TGTGCCAGCAGTAACCTTTTTCGCGAGCAGTACTTC. This gives the protein CASSNLFREQYF.

About this clonotype itself: Compared with germline, one end of the junction differs, possibly owing to a read error. The chain joins TRBV12-3 or TRBV12-4 to TRBJ2-2; 9 bases are a match to TRBD1. The CDR3 has 14 amino acids. CDR3 in DNA: TGTGCCGGTAGTTGGACAGGGGTCACCGGGGAGCAGTTTTTT. Translating it yields CAGSWTGVTGEQFF.

This clonotype was seen only once. The V call is TRBV5-1, the J call TRBJ2-5; possibly TRBD2 for D (5 bases). The V and J ends lost 9 bases and 0 bases respectively, with 12 bases between them. The germline V gene has CDR1 SGHRS and CDR2 YFSETQ. This CDR3 has 13 residues. In nucleotides, the CDR3 is TGCGCCACCAGGAGGACGAACCAAGAGACCCAGTACTTC. Amino acid sequence: CATRRTNQETQYF.

This chain joins TRBV6-6 and TRBJ2-3; D might be TRBD2 (7 bases). This CDR3 spans 15 amino acids. From germline, CDR1 is MNHNY and CDR2 SVGAGI (reference sequence). Trimming stripped 6 bases from V and 6 bases from J, with 19 bases between. The CDR3 sequence is CASRPQGGGADTQYF. In nucleotides, the CDR3 is TGTGCCAGCAGACCCCAAGGAGGGGGGGCGGATACGCAGTATTTT.

Details on this clonotype: A much larger clone is a single base away; this may be a read error. The chain combines TRBV4-3 with TRBJ2-3, with no clear D. The CDR3 is 15 residues long. Per germline, CDR1 LGHNA and CDR2 YSLEER. The CDR3 here is CVSSHGVASTDTQYF. In DNA form, the CDR3 reads TGCGTCAGCAGCCACGGCGTTGCTAGCACAGATACGCAGTATTTT.

V gene TRBV20-1 combines with J gene TRBJ2-7, with 8 positions matching TRBD2. V dropped 6 bases and J dropped 1; count of bases not matched to a gene: 14. The CDR3 is 16 amino acids. Germline V CDR1 and CDR2: DFQATT, SNEGSKA (reference sequence). The CDR3 is CSALRTSKGFSYEQYF. As DNA, the CDR3 is TGCAGTGCCCTCCGGACTAGCAAGGGGTTTTCCTACGAGCAGTACTTC.

In the case of this clonotype: This may come from a read error, since a much larger clone is one base off. The CDR3 carries no conserved terminal phenylalanine or tryptophan, so it likely arises from a read error. The chain carries TRBV4-1 and TRBJ1-2; 7 bases align to TRBD1. With V trimmed by 0 bases and J by 6 bases, 13 bases remained unmatched. Germline values: CDR1 MGHRA, CDR2 YSYEKL. This CDR3 has 17 residues. CDR3 protein: CASSQEGGLDRDNGYTL. CDR3 sequence (DNA): TGCGCCAGCAGCCAAGAAGGGGGGCTCGACAGGGATAATGGCTACACCCTC.

There are a few counts of this clonotype. The CDR3 nucleotides read TGTATTAGTGGTTTGAGTACAGGGCCTGGGGCCCTCCACTTT. Translating gives CISGLSTGPGALHF. This chain joins TRBV12-5 and TRBJ1-6, with D perhaps matching TRBD1 (6 bases). Germline CDR1 reads LGHNT; CDR2 reads FRNRAP. The CDR3 contains 14 residues.

The chain combines TRBV29-1 with TRBJ2-5, with D unresolved. V was cut by 8 bases and J by 1 base, with 17 bases left in between. CDR3 length: 14 amino acids. Germline assignment: CDR1 SQVTM and CDR2 ANQGSEA. CDR3 sequence (DNA): TGCAGCACCTTCCTTGGGGAAGCCCAAGAGACCCAGTACTTC. This encodes CSTFLGEAQETQYF.

V gene TRBV11-2 combines with J gene TRBJ2-1, with D maybe TRBD2 (7 bases). The CDR3 extends over 16 amino acids. CDR1 is SGHAT and CDR2 is FQNNGV in the germline V gene. The V end lost 8 bases, the J end lost 2 bases, and 19 bases lay between the germline ends. The CDR3 reads CASDLGRGQTYNEQFF. CDR3 DNA: TGTGCCAGCGACTTAGGGCGGGGGCAGACCTACAATGAGCAGTTCTTC.

As regards this clonotype: One end of the junction varies from germline; a read error may be responsible. This chain uses TRBV11-2 with TRBJ1-5; tentatively, D is TRBD1 (6 bases). This CDR3 comprises 13 residues. CDR1 is SGHAT, CDR2 FQNNGV, per germline. The CDR3 spells CSSSLDQGRTPHF. The CDR3 region has the DNA TGTTCCAGCAGCTTAGATCAGGGGAGGACTCCGCATTTT.

In this sample, this clonotype turned up many times. This rearrangement joins TRBV20-1 to TRBJ2-7; 11 bases are shared with TRBD2. This CDR3 spans 16 amino acids. Germline values: CDR1 DFQATT, CDR2 SNEGSKA (reference sequence). J was trimmed by 0 bases and V by 5 bases; bases with no gene match: 9. The CDR3 nucleotides are TGCAGTGCTGAAATGGCTAGCGGGGGGAGCTCCTACGAGCAGTACTTC. It specifies CSAEMASGGSSYEQYF.

This clonotype was detected only a few times. A much more abundant neighbour one base away suggests this may be a read error. J is TRBJ1-3 and V is TRBV20-1; a weak D match, TRBD1 (5 bases). Trimming pared 3 bases from V and 3 bases from J, leaving 12 bases between. The CDR3 sequence is 14 residues long. Per the germline V gene, CDR1 is DFQATT and CDR2 is SNEGSKA (reference sequence). The CDR3, as DNA: TGCAGTGCTAGGGGACGACAGCGTGGAAACACCATATATTTT. It is translated as CSARGRQRGNTIYF.

As concerns this clonotype: One junction end does not reproduce the germline sequence, and a read error may be involved. The gene calls are TRBV20-1 and TRBJ2-7; TRBD2 is a possible D gene (6 bases). Germline-derived CDR1 and CDR2 are DFQATT and SNEGSKA (reference sequence). The CDR3 length is 13 residues. The CDR3 protein is CIARLGSSYEQYF. In DNA, the CDR3 is TGCATTGCTAGGCTCGGGAGCTCCTACGAGCAGTACTTC.

With respect to this clonotype: Possible read error: a much larger clone is one base away. The V call is TRBV4-3, the J call TRBJ1-3, with a tentative D call TRBD1 (5 bases). The CDR3 has 15 amino acids. In germline, CDR1 is LGHNA, CDR2 YSLEER. The CDR3 region has the DNA TGCACCAGCAGCCAACAGGCGCTCTCTGGAAACACCATATATTTT. Translating gives CTSSQQALSGNTIYF.

The V gene is TRBV29-1, the J gene TRBJ2-6; the D is unclear. Germline V CDR1 and CDR2: SQVTM, ANQGSEA. This CDR3 is built from 12 residues. The CDR3 loop reads CSLEAGANVLTF. The CDR3 nucleotides read TGCAGTCTTGAGGCTGGGGCCAACGTCCTGACTTTC.

Of note for this clonotype: One end of the junction varies from germline; a read error may be responsible. V gene TRBV6-5 combines with J gene TRBJ2-7; D perhaps matches TRBD2 (6 bases). The V gene's germline CDR1 is MNHEY and CDR2 SVGAGI. The CDR3 covers 13 residues. The CDR3 coding sequence is TGTGTCAGCAGTCCGGGACTCACCTACGAGCAGTATTTC. Translation gives CVSSPGLTYEQYF.

Concerning this clonotype: The junction differs from germline at one of its ends, possibly a read error. This chain links TRBV5-1 with TRBJ1-1, with no clear D. CDR1 is SGHRS, CDR2 YFSETQ, per germline. The CDR3 has 13 residues. Here the CDR3 DNA reads TGCGCCGGCAGGTTGGCAGGTAACACTGAAGCTTTCTTT. Its translation: CAGRLAGNTEAFF.

Notes on this clonotype: Lacking the conserved final phenylalanine or tryptophan, this CDR3 likely reflects a read error. The V gene is TRBV4-2, the J gene TRBJ2-2; TRBD2 aligns across 13 bases. This CDR3 comprises 16 residues. Germline lookup yields CDR1 LGHNA and CDR2 YNFKEQ. The CDR3 DNA reads as TGTGCCAGCAGCCTCACCACTAGCGGGGGGGCCGGGAAGCTGTTTCTT. Its translation is CASSLTTSGGAGKLFL.

This clonotype was recorded at least ten times. The V and J genes are TRBV5-6 and TRBJ2-7; D could derive from TRBD1 or TRBD2 (6 bases each). Germline V CDR1 and CDR2: SGHDT, YYEEEE. The CDR3 runs 13 residues. Trimming cost V 2 bases and J 6 bases, with 12 bases left between them. The CDR3 sequence: CASSLGGGGEQYF. The CDR3 coding sequence is TGTGCCAGCAGCTTAGGAGGGGGAGGCGAGCAGTACTTC.

As to this clonotype: A much larger clone is a single base away; this may be a read error. The chain links TRBV20-1 to TRBJ1-4; weak D call: TRBD1 (5 bases). The CDR3 is made up of 13 amino acids. V lost 6 bases and J lost 8, with 16 bases in between. Looked up from germline, CDR1 is DFQATT and CDR2 is SNEGSKA (reference sequence). The CDR3 DNA sequence: TGCAGTGCCACCGACAAGGGGAGGGAAAAACTGTTTTTT. Its translation: CSATDKGREKLFF.

Worth noting for this clonotype: The junction does not match germline at one end; this may be a read error. V is TRBV20-1 and J is TRBJ1-2, with a weak D call TRBD1 (5 bases). This CDR3 contains 16 residues. Germline CDR1 reads DFQATT; CDR2 reads SNEGSKA (reference sequence). DNA of the CDR3: TGCCGTGCTAGAGATTCAGGGAGCGGAGCTATCTATGGCTACACCTTC. Translation gives CRARDSGSGAIYGYTF.

Comment on this clonotype: At one end the junction does not follow the germline gene, possibly because of a read error. The chain is built from TRBV13 and TRBJ2-7; TRBD2 agrees at 15 bases. Germline CDR1 PRHDT, CDR2 FYEKMQ (reference sequence). The CDR3 spans 17 residues. CDR3 in DNA: TGTGCCAGCAGCAGGGGACTAGCGGGAGGCGCCTCCTACGAGCGGTACTTC. This codes for CASSRGLAGGASYERYF.

This clonotype came up many times. The V call is TRBV4-2, the J call TRBJ2-1; TRBD2 aligns across 16 bases. The CDR3 length is 15 residues. Germline CDR1 is LGHNA and CDR2 is YNFKEQ. V lost 3 bases and J lost 10; bases outside the gene matches: 3. CDR3 bases: TGTGCCAGCAGCCAGGGACTAGCGGGGGGGGAAGAGCAGTTCTTC. Amino acid sequence: CASSQGLAGGEEQFF.

This clonotype was counted a few times. This chain links TRBV2 with TRBJ2-1, with D possibly being TRBD1 (5 bases). The CDR3 sequence is 15 residues long. V lost 4 bases, J lost 7 bases, and 17 bases lay in between. Germline-derived CDR1 and CDR2 are SNHLY and FYNNEI. CDR3 DNA sequence: TGTGCCAGCAGTGTTGGCAGGGCATTAAGAAATGAGCAGTTCTTC. It encodes CASSVGRALRNEQFF. The variable domain in full, completed from reference TRBV2 and TRBJ2-1, reads EPEVTQTPSHQVTQMGQEVILRCVPISNHLYFYWYRQILGQKVEFLVSFYNNEISEKSEIFDDQFSVERPDGSNFTLKIRSTKLEDSAMYFCASSVGRALRNEQFFGPGTRLTVL.